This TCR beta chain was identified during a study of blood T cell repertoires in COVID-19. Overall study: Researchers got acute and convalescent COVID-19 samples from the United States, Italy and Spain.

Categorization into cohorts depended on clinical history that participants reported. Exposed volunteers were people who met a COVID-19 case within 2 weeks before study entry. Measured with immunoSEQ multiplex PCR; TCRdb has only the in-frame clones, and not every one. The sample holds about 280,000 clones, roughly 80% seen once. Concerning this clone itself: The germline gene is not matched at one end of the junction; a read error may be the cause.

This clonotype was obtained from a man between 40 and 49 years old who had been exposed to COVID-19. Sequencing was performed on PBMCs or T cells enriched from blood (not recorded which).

The DNA for the CDR3 is TGCGTAGCGGGAAGAGGGGTTTACGAGCAGTACTTC. It encodes CVAGRGVYEQYF. This rearrangement joins TRBV2 to TRBJ2-7; TRBD2 matches at 8 bases. Germline V gene sequence: CDR1 SNHLY, CDR2 FYNNEI. The CDR3 consists of 12 residues.